This T cell receptor beta chain came from a study of PD-1 blockade in classical Hodgkin lymphoma. Profiled with immunoSEQ multiplex PCR; TCRdb holds only in-frame clones, not every one. The profile covers some 64,000 clones, with roughly 88% appearing a single time and about an eighth taken by the ten largest. Remarks on this clone: Its antigen remains unknown.

The CDR3 contains 15 residues. CDR1 and CDR2 (germline): LNHDA, SQIVND (reference sequence). V dropped 6 bases and J dropped 3 bases, with 15 bases sitting between them. Overall study results and limits: In newly diagnosed patients, baseline TCR diversity was reportedly below that of healthy donors.

Each patient's relapse followed autologous stem cell transplantation, and brentuximab vedotin exposure varied. This chain uses TRBV19 with TRBJ1-5; weak D call: TRBD1 (5 bases). The receptor was derived from a human donor with classical Hodgkin lymphoma. Specimen: peripheral blood mononuclear cells (PBMCs), collected at baseline. The CDR3 region is CASRNPTENNQPQHF. CDR3 bases: TGTGCCAGTAGGAACCCGACAGAAAACAATCAGCCCCAGCATTTT.